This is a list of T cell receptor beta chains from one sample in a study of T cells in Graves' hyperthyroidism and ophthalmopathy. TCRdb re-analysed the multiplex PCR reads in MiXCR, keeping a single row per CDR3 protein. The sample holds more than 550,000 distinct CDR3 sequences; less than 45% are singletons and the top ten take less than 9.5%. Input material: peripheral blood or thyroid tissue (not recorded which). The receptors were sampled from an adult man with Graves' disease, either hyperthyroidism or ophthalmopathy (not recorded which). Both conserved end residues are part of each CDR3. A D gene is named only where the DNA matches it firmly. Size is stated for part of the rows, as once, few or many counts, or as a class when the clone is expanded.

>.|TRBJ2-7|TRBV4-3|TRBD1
TGCGCCAGCAGCCCTGGACAGGCCTACTACGAGCAGTACTTC
CASSPGQAYYEQYF
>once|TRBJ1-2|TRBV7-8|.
TGTGCCAGCACGGCGGGCTGGGGTGGCTACACCTTC
CASTAGWGGYTF
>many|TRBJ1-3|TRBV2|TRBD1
TGTGCCAGCAGTCCCCCGCGACAGGGGGTGGTAAACACCATATATTTT
CASSPPRQGVVNTIYF
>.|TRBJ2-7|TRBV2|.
TGTGCCAGCTCACCACGAACCACCTACGAGCAGTACTTC
CASSPRTTYEQYF
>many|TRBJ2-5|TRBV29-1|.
TGCAGCGTTGCCATGGAGACCCAGTACTTC
CSVAMETQYF
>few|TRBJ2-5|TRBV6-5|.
TGTGCCAGCAGTTACTCGATGGCGGGAGAGACCCAGTACTTC
CASSYSMAGETQYF
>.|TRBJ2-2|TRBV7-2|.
TGTGCCAGCAGCAACCCAAACACCGGGGGGCTGTTTTTT
CASSNPNTGGLFF
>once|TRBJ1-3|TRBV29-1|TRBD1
TGCAGCTTCGGGACAGGGCGAGGAAACACCATATATTTT
CSFGTGRGNTIYF
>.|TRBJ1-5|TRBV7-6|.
TGTGCCAGCAGGGGACCATCCCCCCCATCAGCAGAGCATTTT
CASRGPSPPSAEHF
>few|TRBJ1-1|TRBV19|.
TGTGCCAGTAGTATTGTTCAAGGGACTGAAGCTTTCTTT
CASSIVQGTEAFF
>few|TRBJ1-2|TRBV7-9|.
TGCGCCAGCAGCCACGGCCGGCAGGGAAGCCTTCCTCTATATGGCTACACCTTC
CASSHGRQGSLPLYGYTF
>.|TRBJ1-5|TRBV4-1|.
TGCGCCAGCAGCCCAAGCTCTTCGGGACGGACCCTTTATAGCAATCAGCCCCAGCATTTT
CASSPSSSGRTLYSNQPQHF
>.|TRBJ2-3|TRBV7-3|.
TGTGCCAGCAGCTTAGGGGGTACGGGATCTCGAGATACGCAGTATTTT
CASSLGGTGSRDTQYF
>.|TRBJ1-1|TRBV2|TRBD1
TGTGCCAGCAGTGAAGCTTTCGGACAGGGGGACACTGAAGCTTTCTTT
CASSEAFGQGDTEAFF
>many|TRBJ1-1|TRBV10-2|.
TGCGCCAGCAGTGGCTGGGGCACTGAAGCTTTCTTT
CASSGWGTEAFF
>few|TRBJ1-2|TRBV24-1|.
TGTGCCAGCAGGCAGCCCCGGGACCCACTAAACTATGGCTACACCTTC
CASRQPRDPLNYGYTF
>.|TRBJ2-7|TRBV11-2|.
TGTGCCAGCAGCTTTGAGGGTAACGAGCAGTACTTC
CASSFEGNEQYF
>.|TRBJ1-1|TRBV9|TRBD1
TGTGCCAGCAGCGTCCGGACAGGGGTGAACACTGAAGCTTTCTTT
CASSVRTGVNTEAFF
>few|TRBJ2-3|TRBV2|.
TGTGCCAGCGGAATGCTCGGGAGCACAGATACGCAGTATTTT
CASGMLGSTDTQYF
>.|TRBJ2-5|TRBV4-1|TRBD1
TGCGCCAGCAGTCCCACGACAGGGCTAAAGACCCAGTACTTC
CASSPTTGLKTQYF
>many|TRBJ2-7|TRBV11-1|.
TGTGCCAGCAGTATAGCAGGGTACGAGCAGTACTTC
CASSIAGYEQYF
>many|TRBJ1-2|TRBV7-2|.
TGTGCCAGCAGTAATGGGCGTGAGGTACTGCTCCCGGGGGACGGCTACACCTTC
CASSNGREVLLPGDGYTF
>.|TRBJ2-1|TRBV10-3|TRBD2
TGTGCCATCAGTGCCACGACTAGGGCGGGAGGGCAGTTCTTC
CAISATTRAGGQFF
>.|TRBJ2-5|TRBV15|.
TGTGCCAGCAGTGCAGCGGACCGCAACCAAGAGACCCAGTACTTC
CASSAADRNQETQYF
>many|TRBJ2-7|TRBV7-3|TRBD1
TGTGCCAGCAGCTTTGGACAGGGGGCCCCCTACGAGCAGTACTTC
CASSFGQGAPYEQYF
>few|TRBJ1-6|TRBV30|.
TGTGCCTGGACTATGGACAGCGGTTCACCCCTCCACTTT
CAWTMDSGSPLHF
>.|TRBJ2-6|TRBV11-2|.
TGTGCCAGCAGCTTGCAGGACAGATCTGGGGCCAACGTCCTGACTTTC
CASSLQDRSGANVLTF
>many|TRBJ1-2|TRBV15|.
TGTGCCACCAGTGGAGAACGGACAGATGCCTACACCTTC
CATSGERTDAYTF
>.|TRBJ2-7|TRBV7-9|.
TGTGCCAGCAGTTATACGGGAACGAGCCACGAGCAGTACTTC
CASSYTGTSHEQYF
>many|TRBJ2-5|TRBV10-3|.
TGTGCCATCAGTGGGACAGAAAAAGAGACCCAGTACTTC
CAISGTEKETQYF
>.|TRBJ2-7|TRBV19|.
TGTGCCAGTATTGGTGGGGTGGGGGTATCATCCGAGCAGTACTTC
CASIGGVGVSSEQYF
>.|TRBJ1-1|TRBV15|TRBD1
TGTGCCACCAGCAGAATAACCGGGACAGGGGATACTGAAGCTTTCTTT
CATSRITGTGDTEAFF
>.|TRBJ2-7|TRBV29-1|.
TGCAGCGTTAAAGAGGGTGTCCACGAGCAGTACTTC
CSVKEGVHEQYF
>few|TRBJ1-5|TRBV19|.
TGTGCCAGTATGGGGGGCTACGGGCAGCCCCAGCATTTT
CASMGGYGQPQHF
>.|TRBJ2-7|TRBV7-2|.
TGTGCCAGCAGCTTAGGCGGGACCCCGGGCGAGCAGTACTTC
CASSLGGTPGEQYF
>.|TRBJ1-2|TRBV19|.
TGTGCCAGTAGTATGTTACGGGGAGACTATGGCTACACCTTC
CASSMLRGDYGYTF
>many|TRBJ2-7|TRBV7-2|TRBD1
TGTGCCAGCAGCCAGGACAGGGACCCCTCCTACGAGCAGTACTTC
CASSQDRDPSYEQYF
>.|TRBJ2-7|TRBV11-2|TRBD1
TGTGCCAGCAGCTTCTACCGGACAGGGGGCGGCGAGCAGTACTTC
CASSFYRTGGGEQYF
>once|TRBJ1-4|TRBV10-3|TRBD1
TGTGCCATCAGTGAGATGTACAGGGGGAATGAAAAACTGTTTTTT
CAISEMYRGNEKLFF
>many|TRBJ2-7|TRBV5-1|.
TGCGCCAGCAGCGGGCAGCTGAACTCCTACGAGCAGTACTTC
CASSGQLNSYEQYF
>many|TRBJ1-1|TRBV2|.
TGTGCCAGCGGATTTGACACTGAAGCTTTCTTT
CASGFDTEAFF